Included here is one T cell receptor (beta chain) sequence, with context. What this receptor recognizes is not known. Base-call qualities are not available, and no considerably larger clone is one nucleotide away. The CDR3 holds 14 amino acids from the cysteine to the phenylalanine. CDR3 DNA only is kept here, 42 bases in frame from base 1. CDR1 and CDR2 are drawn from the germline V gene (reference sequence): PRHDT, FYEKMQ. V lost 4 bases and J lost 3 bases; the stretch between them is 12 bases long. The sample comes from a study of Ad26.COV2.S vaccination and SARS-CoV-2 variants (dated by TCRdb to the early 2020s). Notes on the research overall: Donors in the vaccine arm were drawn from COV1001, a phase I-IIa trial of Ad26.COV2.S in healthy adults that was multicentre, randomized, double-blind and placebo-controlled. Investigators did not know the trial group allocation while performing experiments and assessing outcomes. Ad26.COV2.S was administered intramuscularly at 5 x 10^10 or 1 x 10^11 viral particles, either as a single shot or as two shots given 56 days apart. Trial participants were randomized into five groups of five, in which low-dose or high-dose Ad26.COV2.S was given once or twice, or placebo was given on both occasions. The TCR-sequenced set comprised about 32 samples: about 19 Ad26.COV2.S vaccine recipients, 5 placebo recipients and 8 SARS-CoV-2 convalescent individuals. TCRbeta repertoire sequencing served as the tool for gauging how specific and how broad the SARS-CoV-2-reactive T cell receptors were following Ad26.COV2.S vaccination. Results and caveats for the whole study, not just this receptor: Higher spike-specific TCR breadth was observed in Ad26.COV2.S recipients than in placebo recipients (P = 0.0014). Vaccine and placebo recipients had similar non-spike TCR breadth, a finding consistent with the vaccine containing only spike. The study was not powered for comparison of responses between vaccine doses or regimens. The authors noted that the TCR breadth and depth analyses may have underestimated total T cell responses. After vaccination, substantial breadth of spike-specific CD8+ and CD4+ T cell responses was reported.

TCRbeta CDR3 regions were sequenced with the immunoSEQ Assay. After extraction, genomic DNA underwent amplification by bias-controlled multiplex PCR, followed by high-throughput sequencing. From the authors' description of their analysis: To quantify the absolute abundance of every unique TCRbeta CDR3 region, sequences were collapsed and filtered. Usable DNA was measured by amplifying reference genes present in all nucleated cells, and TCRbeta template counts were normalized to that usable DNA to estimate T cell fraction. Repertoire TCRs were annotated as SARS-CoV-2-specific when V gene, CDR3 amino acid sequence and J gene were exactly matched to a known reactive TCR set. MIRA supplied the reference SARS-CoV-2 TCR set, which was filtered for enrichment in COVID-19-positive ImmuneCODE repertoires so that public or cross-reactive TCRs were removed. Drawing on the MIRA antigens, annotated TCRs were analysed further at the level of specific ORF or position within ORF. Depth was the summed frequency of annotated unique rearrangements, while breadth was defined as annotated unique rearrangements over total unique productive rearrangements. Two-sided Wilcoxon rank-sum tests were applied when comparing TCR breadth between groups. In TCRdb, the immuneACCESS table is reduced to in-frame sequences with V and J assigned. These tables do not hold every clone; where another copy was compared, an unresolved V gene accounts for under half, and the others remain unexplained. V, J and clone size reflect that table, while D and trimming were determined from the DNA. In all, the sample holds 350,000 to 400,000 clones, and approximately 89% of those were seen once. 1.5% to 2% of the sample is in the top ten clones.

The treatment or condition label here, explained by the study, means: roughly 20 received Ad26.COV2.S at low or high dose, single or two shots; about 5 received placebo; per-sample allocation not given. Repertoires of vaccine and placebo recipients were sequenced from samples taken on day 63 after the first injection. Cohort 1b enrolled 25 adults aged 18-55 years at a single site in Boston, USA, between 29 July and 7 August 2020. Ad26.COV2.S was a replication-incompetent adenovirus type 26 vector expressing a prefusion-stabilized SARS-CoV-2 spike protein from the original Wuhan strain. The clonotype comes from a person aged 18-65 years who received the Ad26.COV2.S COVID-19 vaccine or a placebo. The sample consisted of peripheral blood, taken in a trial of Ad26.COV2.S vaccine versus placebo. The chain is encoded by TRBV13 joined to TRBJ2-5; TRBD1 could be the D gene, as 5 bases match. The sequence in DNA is TGTGCCAGCAGCTCCCGACAGAGAGAAGAGACCCAGTACTTC. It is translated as CASSSRQREETQYF.